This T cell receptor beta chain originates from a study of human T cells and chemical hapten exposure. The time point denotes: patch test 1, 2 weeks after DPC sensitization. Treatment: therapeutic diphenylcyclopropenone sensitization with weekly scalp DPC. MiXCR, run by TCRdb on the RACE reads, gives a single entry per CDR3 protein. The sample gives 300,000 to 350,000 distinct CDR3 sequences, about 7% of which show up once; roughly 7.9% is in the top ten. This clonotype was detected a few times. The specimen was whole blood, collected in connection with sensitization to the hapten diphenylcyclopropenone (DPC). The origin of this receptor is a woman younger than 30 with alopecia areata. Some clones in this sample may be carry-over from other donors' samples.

The CDR3 coding sequence is TGTGCCAGCAGCTTAGTCGAGACCGGGACAGGGGGGAACTATGGCTACACCTTC. Encoded protein: CASSLVETGTGGNYGYTF. This chain connects TRBV7-9 to TRBJ1-2, with 11 positions matching TRBD1. Germline loops: CDR1 SEHNR, CDR2 FQNEAQ (reference sequence). The CDR3 is 18 amino acids. Losses at the gene ends were 1 base for V and 2 bases for J; bases not matched to a gene: 9.